Shown below are 9 T cell receptor beta chains from a single sample sequenced in a study of blood T cell repertoires in COVID-19. Profiling relied on immunoSEQ multiplex PCR, and the TCRdb table lists in-frame clones only, not all of them. The sample lists 200,000 to 250,000 clones, approximately 84% occurring once. The sample was peripheral blood. Receptors were obtained from an elderly man with acute or convalescent COVID-19.

The V gene is TRBV10-3, the J gene TRBJ1-1, with a possible D match to TRBD1 (6 bases). Germline V gene lookup returns CDR1 ENHRY and CDR2 SYGVKD. The V gene lost 6 bases and the J gene lost 7 bases, with 12 bases spanning the gap. This CDR3 has 12 residues. This chain's CDR3 is CAISEGQSEAFF. CDR3 bases: TGTGCCATCAGCGAAGGACAGAGTGAAGCTTTCTTT.

The V call is TRBV6-4, the J call TRBJ2-2, with 9 positions matching TRBD2. CDR1 and CDR2 (germline): MRHNA, SNTAGT. V lost 6 bases and J lost 0; bases outside the gene matches: 5. This CDR3 spans 16 amino acids. Here the CDR3 reads CASRRLAEANTGELFF. The CDR3 nucleotides read TGTGCCAGCAGAAGACTAGCGGAGGCGAACACCGGGGAGCTGTTTTTT.

The CDR3: CASSLDGTSNLNEQFF. In nucleotides, the CDR3 is TGTGCCAGCAGCTTAGATGGGACTAGCAATTTAAATGAGCAGTTCTTC. J is TRBJ2-1 and V is TRBV11-3, with TRBD2 matching 9 bases. The CDR3 runs to 16 residues. Germline CDR1 is SGHNT and CDR2 is YENEEA. V was pared by 0 bases and J by 7 bases, with 7 bases of the junction left unmatched.

The gene calls are TRBV5-1 and TRBJ2-6, with TRBD2 matching over 9 bases. The germline V gene encodes CDR1 SGHRS and CDR2 YFSETQ. This CDR3 comprises 17 residues. Trimming at V came to 4 bases and at J to 4 bases, leaving 9 bases not matched to a gene. This chain's CDR3 is CASSPWTSATGANVLTF. The CDR3 nucleotides are TGCGCCAGCAGCCCCTGGACTAGCGCCACAGGGGCCAACGTCCTGACTTTC.

The chain recombines TRBV2 with TRBJ1-5, with 8 bases aligning to TRBD1. With 0 bases clipped from V and 5 bases from J, the junction kept 3 bases outside the gene matches. This CDR3 contains 15 residues. The germline V gene encodes CDR1 SNHLY and CDR2 FYNNEI. The CDR3 DNA follows: TGTGCCAGCAGTGAAGCGGGGACAGGTTATCAGCCCCAGCATTTT. This encodes CASSEAGTGYQPQHF.

The chain uses TRBV4-2 and TRBJ2-1; 8 bases are shared with TRBD2. The germline V gene encodes CDR1 LGHNA and CDR2 YNFKEQ. J was trimmed by 8 bases and V by 4 bases; bases with no gene match: 7. CDR3 length: 14 residues. The CDR3 here is CASSREPGGHEQFF. The CDR3 DNA follows: TGTGCCAGCAGCCGCGAGCCGGGAGGGCATGAGCAGTTCTTC.

The V call is TRBV18, the J call TRBJ1-1; D might be TRBD1 (5 bases). Between the trimmed V and J ends, which lost 3 bases and 3 bases, there was a span of 11 bases. The CDR3 runs to 14 residues. CDR1 is KGHSH, CDR2 LQKENI, per germline. CDR3 sequence (DNA): TGTGCCAGCTCACCTCGGCCGGGGGACACTGAAGCTTTCTTT. Its protein is CASSPRPGDTEAFF. The full variable domain, in which reference TRBV18 and TRBJ1-1 provide the parts outside the CDR3, is NAGVMQNPRHLVRRRGQEARLRCSPMKGHSHVYWYRQLPEEGLKFMVYLQKENIIDESGMPKERFSAEFPKEGPSILRIQQVVRGDSAAYFCASSPRPGDTEAFFGQGTRLTVV.

This clone has just one count. V usage is TRBV19 and J usage is TRBJ2-3, with D unclear. This CDR3 has 15 residues. Trimming stripped 0 bases from V and 2 bases from J, with 9 bases between. Germline CDR1 LNHDA, CDR2 SQIVND (reference sequence). CDR3 protein: CASSIELRFTDTQYF. The CDR3 DNA is TGTGCCAGTAGTATAGAGCTGAGATTCACAGATACGCAGTATTTT.

This clone was picked up one time. The chain uses TRBV24-1 and TRBJ1-2; no firm D call. CDR1 and CDR2 from the germline V gene are KGHDR and SFDVKD. Trimming stripped 4 bases from V and 8 bases from J, with 10 bases between. The CDR3 is 12 amino acids. DNA of the CDR3: TGTGCCACCAGTGAACCGCTCGAGGGCTACACCTTC. Encoded protein: CATSEPLEGYTF.